A single sample gave rise to the 20 T cell receptor beta chains below, sequenced in a study of PD-L1 blockade in urothelial cancer. The table came from immunoSEQ multiplex PCR; TCRdb's copy has only in-frame clones and leaves some out. The sample shows 45,000 to 50,000 clones, 88% of them seen only once. Material: PBMCs, obtained around atezolizumab (anti-PD-L1) treatment. All receptors derive from an elderly man with urothelial cancer.

This chain links TRBV19 with TRBJ1-1; unclear D gene. The CDR3 runs to 14 residues. Germline loops: CDR1 LNHDA, CDR2 SQIVND (reference sequence). V was pared by 4 bases and J by 2 bases, with 11 bases between. CDR3 sequence: CASSTRQDNTEAFF. CDR3 DNA sequence: TGTGCCAGTAGTACCAGACAAGACAACACTGAAGCTTTCTTT.

This chain joins TRBV18 and TRBJ2-7; TRBD1 is a possible D gene (7 bases). Germline CDR1 KGHSH, CDR2 LQKENI. The V gene lost 4 bases and the J gene lost 3 bases, with 16 bases spanning the gap. CDR3 length equals 15 residues. In DNA form, the CDR3 reads TGTGCCAGCTCACGGGACTGGGACAGTCGCTACGAGCAGTACTTC. Its translation: CASSRDWDSRYEQYF.

The chain combines TRBV7-8 with TRBJ2-1, with 11 bases fitting TRBD2. The CDR3 consists of 18 residues. CDR1 SGHVS and CDR2 FQNEAQ come from the germline V gene. The V gene end was trimmed by 2 bases and the J gene end by 7 bases; junction bases not matched to a gene: 13. For the CDR3, the DNA is TGTGCCAGCAGCTTATCCTTTACCGGGACTAGCGGAGGGAATGAGCAGTTCTTC. This gives the protein CASSLSFTGTSGGNEQFF.

This clone was counted a few times. This sequence joins TRBV7-2 and TRBJ2-2; D unclear. V was cut by 0 bases and J by 7 bases, with 6 bases left in between. The CDR3 loop spans 13 amino acids. Germline CDR1 reads SGHTA; CDR2 reads FQGNSA. CDR3: CASSLAQVGELFF. CDR3 DNA sequence: TGTGCCAGCAGCTTAGCGCAGGTCGGGGAGCTGTTTTTT. Full variable domain (remainder filled in from reference TRBV7-2 and TRBJ2-2): GAGVSQSPSNKVTEKGKDVELRCDPISGHTALYWYRQSLGQGLEFLIYFQGNSAPDKSGLPSDRFSAERTGGSVSTLTIQRTQQEDSAVYLCASSLAQVGELFFGEGSRLTVL.

This clone appeared a single time. The genes are TRBV2 and TRBJ2-7; 9 bases are a match to TRBD1. Germline values: CDR1 SNHLY, CDR2 FYNNEI. The V gene end was trimmed by 6 bases and the J gene end by 7 bases; junction bases not matched to a gene: 10. The CDR3 contains 14 residues. The CDR3: CASRARGTGHEQYF. The CDR3 DNA reads as TGTGCCAGCAGGGCCCGCGGGACAGGGCATGAGCAGTACTTC.

V usage is TRBV19 and J usage is TRBJ2-7; D possibly corresponds to TRBD1 (8 bases). Germline CDR1 and CDR2: LNHDA and SQIVND (reference sequence). Between the trimmed V and J ends, which lost 3 bases and 0 bases, there was a span of 18 bases. The CDR3 sequence is 17 residues long. CDR3 residues: CASSIGPGGGSSYEQYF. The DNA for the CDR3 is TGTGCCAGTAGTATCGGACCAGGGGGCGGGAGCTCCTACGAGCAGTACTTC.

This clone was observed once. The rearrangement links TRBV5-6 to TRBJ2-5; 8 bases are a match to TRBD1. The trim removed 0 bases at V and 4 bases at J, leaving 8 bases unmatched. From germline, CDR1 is SGHDT and CDR2 YYEEEE. CDR3 length equals 16 residues. The CDR3 here is CASSLGPPGGRETQYF. The DNA for the CDR3 is TGTGCCAGCAGCTTGGGTCCCCCAGGGGGCAGAGAGACCCAGTACTTC.

The chain is built from TRBV2 and TRBJ2-2; weak D call: TRBD2 (6 bases). Germline V lookup: CDR1 SNHLY, CDR2 FYNNEI. V lost 7 bases, J lost 0 bases, and 9 bases lay in between. CDR3 length equals 14 residues. CDR3 DNA: TGTGCCAGCACCCTAGCGTCGAACACCGGGGAGCTGTTTTTT. The encoded protein is CASTLASNTGELFF.

This chain links TRBV28 with TRBJ2-3; 10 bases align to TRBD2. The germline V gene has CDR1 MDHEN and CDR2 SYDVKM. With 2 bases clipped from V and 5 bases from J, the junction kept 7 bases outside the gene matches. This CDR3 is 16 amino acids long. In DNA form, the CDR3 reads TGTGCCAGCAGTTTAACCAGCGGGAGGGGGAAAGATACGCAGTATTTT. Encoded protein: CASSLTSGRGKDTQYF.

The gene calls are TRBV27 and TRBJ2-7, with a weak D call TRBD2 (6 bases). Germline loops: CDR1 MNHEY, CDR2 SMNVEV (reference sequence). Between the trimmed V and J ends, which lost 10 bases and 1 base, there was a span of 20 bases. The CDR3 has 15 residues. CDR3: CATRRGSRGSYEQYF. CDR3 coding DNA: TGTGCCACGCGCCGGGGGAGCCGGGGATCCTACGAGCAGTACTTC.

This chain connects TRBV11-2 to TRBJ2-7, with 7 bases aligning to TRBD2. V lost 5 bases and J lost 3; bases outside the gene matches: 10. This CDR3 spans 15 amino acids. CDR1 and CDR2 from the germline V gene are SGHAT and FQNNGV. The CDR3 is CASSLGRVSGYEQYF. The CDR3 DNA reads as TGTGCCAGCAGCCTGGGGAGGGTCTCCGGCTACGAGCAGTACTTC.

This clone was seen once. This same CDR3 is encoded by further DNA sequences in the sample. CDR3 in amino acids: CASSLGTANTGELFF. CDR3 bases: TGCGCCAGCAGCTTGGGGACAGCGAACACCGGGGAGCTGTTTTTT. This chain joins TRBV5-1 and TRBJ2-2; TRBD1 might be the D (6 bases). The CDR3 runs to 15 residues. With 0 bases removed from V and 0 bases from J, the gap between germline ends came to 6 bases. Germline V gives CDR1 SGHRS, CDR2 YFSETQ.

The chain carries TRBV29-1 and TRBJ1-5; D is perhaps TRBD1 (6 bases). The CDR3 totals 12 residues. Trimming pared 3 bases from V and 7 bases from J, leaving 10 bases between. The V gene's germline CDR1 is SQVTM and CDR2 ANQGSEA. The CDR3, as DNA: TGCAGCGTTGAGTCAGGGGACCAGCCCCAGCATTTT. Encoded protein: CSVESGDQPQHF.

The chain joins TRBV5-4 to TRBJ2-7; TRBD1 agrees at 7 bases. Germline CDR1 is SGHNT and CDR2 is YYREEE (reference sequence). This CDR3 has 14 amino acids. With 1 base clipped from V and 5 bases from J, the junction kept 6 bases outside the gene matches. This CDR3 reads CASSLPAGGDEQYF. The CDR3 nucleotides are TGTGCCAGCAGCTTGCCGGCAGGGGGTGACGAGCAGTACTTC.

The chain is built from TRBV30 and TRBJ2-7, with 8 positions matching TRBD2. Germline-derived CDR1 and CDR2 are GTSNPN and SVGIG (reference sequence). The CDR3 extends over 17 amino acids. The V gene end was trimmed by 3 bases and the J gene end by 5 bases; junction bases not matched to a gene: 18. The CDR3 DNA sequence: TGTGCCTGGAGAGGCCGACCGGGACTAGTTGAATCCCACGAGCAGTACTTC. It encodes CAWRGRPGLVESHEQYF.

The chain links TRBV28 to TRBJ2-3; 9 nucleotides agree with TRBD1. Germline loops: CDR1 MDHEN, CDR2 SYDVKM. This CDR3 contains 15 residues. After removal of 4 bases from V and 3 bases from J, the junction contained 5 bases not matched to a gene. CDR3: CASSSPTGGTDTQYF. CDR3 sequence (DNA): TGTGCCAGCAGTTCTCCGACAGGGGGGACAGATACGCAGTATTTT. Drawing the rest from reference TRBV28 and TRBJ2-3, the complete variable domain is DVKVTQSSRYLVKRTGEKVFLECVQDMDHENMFWYRQDPGLGLRLIYFSYDVKMKEKGDIPEGYSVSREKKERFSLILESASTNQTSMYLCASSSPTGGTDTQYFGPGTRLTVL.

The rearrangement links TRBV5-6 to TRBJ2-1, with D perhaps TRBD1 (5 bases). With 0 bases removed from V and 5 bases from J, the gap between germline ends came to 9 bases. CDR1 SGHDT and CDR2 YYEEEE come from the germline V gene. The CDR3 consists of 14 residues. CDR3 nucleotides: TGTGCCAGCAGCTTGGTGGGGCGGAACAATGAGCAGTTCTTC. Residues: CASSLVGRNNEQFF.

The gene calls are TRBV15 and TRBJ1-2; TRBD1 might be the D (5 bases). Trimming stripped 5 bases from V and 5 bases from J, with 15 bases between. Germline V gene lookup returns CDR1 LNHNV and CDR2 YYDKDF (reference sequence). The CDR3 length is 14 residues. In nucleotides, the CDR3 is TGTGCCACCAGCGGGGGGGAATTATGGTATGGCTACACCTTC. Translation gives CATSGGELWYGYTF.

This clone turned up a few times. The chain recombines TRBV5-5 with TRBJ2-7; 8 bases match TRBD1. CDR3 length: 16 residues. V gave up 2 bases and J gave up 3 bases; unmatched junction bases: 10. CDR1 and CDR2 from the germline V gene are SGHKS and YYEKEE (reference sequence). The CDR3 DNA is TGTGCCAGCAGCTTAGTGGGTGGACAGGGAATCTACGAGCAGTACTTC. It yields the protein CASSLVGGQGIYEQYF.

The chain combines TRBV7-9 with TRBJ2-1; D is perhaps TRBD1 (5 bases). The CDR3 is 16 residues long. The germline V gene encodes CDR1 SEHNR and CDR2 FQNEAQ (reference sequence). With 5 bases removed from V and 6 bases from J, the gap between germline ends came to 20 bases. DNA for the CDR3: TGTGCCAGCAGCCCAGGGAATTGGGGAACCCTCAATGAGCAGTTCTTC. It translates to CASSPGNWGTLNEQFF.